This T cell receptor beta chain derives from a study of cytomegalovirus exposure and HLA in healthy donors. Findings of the study overall: Several top significant clusters appeared, in a later analysis, to be linked to common viral pathogens. Sequencing depth roughly uniform across donors was assumed in presence/absence analyses.

Notes on this clone: What it binds is unknown.

V was pared by 0 bases and J by 7 bases, with 5 bases of the junction left unmatched. Germline loops: CDR1 SGHRS, CDR2 YFSETQ. This CDR3 comprises 15 residues. This PCR relied on a set of 60 Vbeta primers and 13 Jbeta primers. Clones were read by immunoSEQ multiplex PCR, and TCRdb kept only the in-frame ones, dropping some. The sample carries around 110,000 clones, around 80% recorded once. This receptor was identified in a woman aged 18-29 years in good health and CMV-seropositive. V is TRBV5-1 and J is TRBJ1-5; 9 bases are shared with TRBD1. The specimen was PBMCs. As DNA, the CDR3 is TGCGCCAGCAGCTTGGGACCGGACAGGGGCCAGCCCCAGCATTTT. It is translated as CASSLGPDRGQPQHF.